One sample yielded the 27 T cell receptor beta chains listed below, sequenced in a study of PD-L1 blockade in urothelial cancer. Time point indicated: pretreatment peripheral blood. Data came from immunoSEQ multiplex PCR; TCRdb stores just in-frame clones and leaves some out. The table includes around 70,000 clones, 84% detected once. Sequences were derived from PBMCs, sampled around atezolizumab (anti-PD-L1) treatment. These receptor sequences come from a woman between 65 and 79 years old with urothelial cancer.

The chain recombines TRBV15 with TRBJ2-7, with D perhaps TRBD1 (5 bases). Trimming left V 1 base short and J 5 bases short, with 9 bases between. This CDR3 is 13 amino acids long. Germline V CDR1 and CDR2: LNHNV, YYDKDF (reference sequence). Here the CDR3 reads CATSRGDSDEQYF. CDR3 coding DNA: TGTGCCACCAGCAGAGGCGACAGCGACGAGCAGTACTTC.

V is TRBV28 and J is TRBJ2-7, with TRBD1 identical over 9 bases. Losses at the gene ends were 4 bases for V and 11 bases for J; bases not matched to a gene: 6. The CDR3 covers 12 residues. Looked up from germline, CDR1 is MDHEN and CDR2 is SYDVKM. CDR3 loop: CASSSGQGREYF. As DNA, the CDR3 is TGTGCCAGCAGTTCCGGACAGGGGAGGGAGTACTTC.

This sequence joins TRBV5-1 and TRBJ2-2, with D uncertain. Between the trimmed V and J ends, which lost 4 bases and 4 bases, there was a span of 14 bases. The CDR3 runs 15 residues. Looked up from germline, CDR1 is SGHRS and CDR2 is YFSETQ. Here the CDR3 reads CASSLSARGTGELFF. The DNA for the CDR3 is TGCGCCAGCAGCCTGAGCGCCCGTGGCACCGGGGAGCTGTTTTTT.

The chain has TRBV5-8 and TRBJ1-5, with TRBD1 identical over 11 bases. The ends lost 2 bases at V and 9 bases at J; junction bases unmatched: 13. The CDR3 runs to 17 residues. In germline, CDR1 is SGHTS, CDR2 YDEGEE. The CDR3 coding sequence is TGTGCCAGCAGCTTTATCAACGTTGGGACAGGGGGTTGGCCCCAGCATTTT. This sequence encodes CASSFINVGTGGWPQHF.

The rearrangement uses TRBV9 and TRBJ2-7; 8 bases are a match to TRBD2. The CDR3 length is 17 residues. The germline V gene has CDR1 SGDLS and CDR2 YYNGEE. V trimming: 0 bases; J trimming: 6 bases; junction bases outside the gene matches: 14. In DNA, the CDR3 is TGTGCCAGCAGCGTAGGTTATGGCGGGGGGCCCTACGGCGAGCAGTACTTC. Translation: CASSVGYGGGPYGEQYF.

The chain recombines TRBV4-2 with TRBJ2-7; 7 bases are a match to TRBD1. Germline CDR1 and CDR2: LGHNA and YNFKEQ. The CDR3 is 18 residues long. V gave up 1 base and J gave up 4 bases; unmatched junction bases: 16. The CDR3 DNA sequence: TGTGCCAGCAGCCAAGTTGATTTCCTTCGGCAGGGGGATTACGAGCAGTACTTC. Its translation is CASSQVDFLRQGDYEQYF.

V usage is TRBV5-1 and J usage is TRBJ2-3, with 8 positions matching TRBD2. Losses at the gene ends were 0 bases for V and 0 bases for J; bases not matched to a gene: 6. This CDR3 has 17 amino acids. Germline V gene lookup returns CDR1 SGHRS and CDR2 YFSETQ. Written as DNA, the CDR3 is TGCGCCAGCAGCTTGGCCCCTAGCGGGCCTAGCACAGATACGCAGTATTTT. This translates into CASSLAPSGPSTDTQYF.

V and J are TRBV11-3 and TRBJ2-2; 8 bases fit TRBD1. Germline CDR1 SGHNT, CDR2 YENEEA. This CDR3 contains 17 residues. With V trimmed by 1 base and J by 7 bases, 11 bases remained unmatched. CDR3 coding DNA: TGTGCCAGCAGCTTAGGGCCGGACAGGGAAGGAGGCGGGGAGCTGTTTTTT. It encodes CASSLGPDREGGGELFF.

The chain is built from TRBV18 and TRBJ1-2, with 10 bases aligning to TRBD1. The CDR3 contains 15 residues. Germline V gene sequence: CDR1 KGHSH, CDR2 LQKENI. Losses at the gene ends were 5 bases for V and 3 bases for J; bases not matched to a gene: 6. CDR3 sequence reads: CASSTGTGEDYGYTF. The CDR3, as DNA: TGTGCCAGCTCAACAGGGACAGGGGAGGACTATGGCTACACCTTC.

V usage is TRBV7-3 and J usage is TRBJ1-5; a possible D gene is TRBD1 (5 bases). The germline V gene encodes CDR1 SGHTA and CDR2 FQGTGA. Deletions cut 5 bases from V and 0 bases from J, with 23 bases between. The CDR3 totals 19 residues. CDR3 coding DNA: TGTGCCAGCAGCCTCCTACCCGACAGATCGGTATATAGCAATCAGCCCCAGCATTTT. The encoded protein is CASSLLPDRSVYSNQPQHF. Full variable domain (remainder filled in from reference TRBV7-3 and TRBJ1-5): GAGVSQTPSNKVTEKGKYVELRCDPISGHTALYWYRQSLGQGPEFLIYFQGTGAADDSGLPNDRFFAVRPEGSVSTLKIQRTERGDSAVYLCASSLLPDRSVYSNQPQHFGDGTRLSIL.

The chain joins TRBV5-1 to TRBJ2-1, with 8 bases fitting TRBD2. The CDR3 loop spans 19 amino acids. Germline CDR1 SGHRS, CDR2 YFSETQ. J gave up 4 bases and V 0 bases, and 15 bases lay outside the gene matches. In DNA, the CDR3 is TGCGCCAGCAGCTTGGAGGGCCTCGGGAGGGCAGCGGGATACAATGAGCAGTTCTTC. It is translated as CASSLEGLGRAAGYNEQFF.

This rearrangement joins TRBV4-2 to TRBJ2-7, with D maybe TRBD2 (5 bases). The CDR3 is 15 amino acids. Trimming stripped 0 bases from V and 3 bases from J, with 12 bases between. Germline CDR1 and CDR2: LGHNA and YNFKEQ. CDR3 residues: CASSQDTGLYYEQYF. As DNA, the CDR3 is TGTGCCAGCAGCCAAGATACCGGACTTTACTACGAGCAGTACTTC.

The chain employs TRBV9 and TRBJ2-5; 7 nucleotides line up with TRBD2. V gave up 3 bases and J gave up 6 bases; unmatched junction bases: 5. The CDR3 totals 13 residues. CDR1 is SGDLS, CDR2 YYNGEE, per germline. This chain's CDR3 is CASSDGGKQTQYF. The CDR3 DNA sequence: TGTGCCAGCAGCGACGGGGGGAAGCAGACCCAGTACTTC.

The chain links TRBV19 to TRBJ1-2; D uncertain. Germline CDR1 reads LNHDA; CDR2 reads SQIVND (reference sequence). V was clipped by 0 bases and J by 7 bases, with 21 bases between them. This CDR3 is 17 amino acids long. The CDR3: CASSIDIWEPQRAGYTF. The CDR3 DNA reads as TGTGCCAGTAGTATAGATATCTGGGAGCCGCAAAGGGCTGGCTACACCTTC.

A single count supports this clone. The genes are TRBV10-3 and TRBJ1-1; D might be TRBD1 (5 bases). CDR1 and CDR2 (germline): ENHRY, SYGVKD. The CDR3 consists of 15 residues. V lost 4 bases, J lost 1 base, and 13 bases lay in between. CDR3 residues: CAISGGAGENTEAFF. CDR3 bases: TGTGCCATCAGTGGGGGCGCGGGGGAGAACACTGAAGCTTTCTTT.

The CDR3 nucleotides read TGTGCCAGCAGCCCCTGGACTAGCGGCGTCACAGATACGCAGTATTTT. This codes for CASSPWTSGVTDTQYF. The rearrangement uses TRBV2 and TRBJ2-3; 10 positions agree with TRBD2. The CDR3 totals 16 residues. V gave up 6 bases and J gave up 2 bases; unmatched junction bases: 8. Germline CDR1 is SNHLY and CDR2 is FYNNEI.

V is TRBV4-2 and J is TRBJ2-3, with TRBD2 matching over 13 bases. V was pared by 2 bases and J by 6 bases, with 8 bases of the junction left unmatched. The CDR3 covers 17 residues. Per the germline V gene, CDR1 is LGHNA and CDR2 is YNFKEQ. The CDR3 loop is CASSQTSLAGGPDTQYF. In DNA form, the CDR3 reads TGTGCCAGCAGCCAAACCTCACTAGCGGGGGGGCCTGATACGCAGTATTTT.

The V call is TRBV28, the J call TRBJ2-3; 8 nucleotides line up with TRBD2. The V gene's germline CDR1 is MDHEN and CDR2 SYDVKM. This CDR3 is built from 15 residues. J was trimmed by 1 base and V by 3 bases; bases with no gene match: 3. The CDR3 nucleotides are TGTGCCAGCAGTTTCGCACTAGCGGGCACAGATACGCAGTATTTT. It is translated as CASSFALAGTDTQYF.

The chain has TRBV4-1 and TRBJ2-2; TRBD2 might be the D (6 bases). The CDR3 sequence is 16 residues long. The germline V gene encodes CDR1 MGHRA and CDR2 YSYEKL. Trimming pared 1 base from V and 6 bases from J, leaving 15 bases between. The CDR3 nucleotides are TGCGCCAGCAGCCAAGTAGCGGCTGGTGATCCCGGGGAGCTGTTTTTT. Translation: CASSQVAAGDPGELFF.

The J gene is TRBJ2-1, the V gene TRBV5-1, with 8 bases lining up with TRBD2. CDR1 SGHRS and CDR2 YFSETQ come from the germline V gene. This CDR3 is built from 16 residues. V shed 0 bases and J 4 bases; nucleotides not matched to a gene: 6. Here the CDR3 reads CASSLGGTRSYNEQFF. The CDR3, as DNA: TGCGCCAGCAGCTTGGGCGGGACTAGGTCATACAATGAGCAGTTCTTC.

This chain connects TRBV5-1 to TRBJ2-5; 7 positions agree with TRBD1. V was clipped by 4 bases and J by 5 bases; unmatched bases: 5. The germline CDR1 and CDR2 sequences are SGHRS and YFSETQ. CDR3 size: 13 residues. This CDR3 is CASSVDRDETQYF. The CDR3 nucleotides are TGCGCCAGCAGCGTAGACAGGGACGAGACCCAGTACTTC.

Here the CDR3 DNA reads TGTGCCAGCAGCTTTTCAGGGGATGGGAACACTGAAGCTTTCTTT. Protein product: CASSFSGDGNTEAFF. This rearrangement joins TRBV11-2 to TRBJ1-1; the D gene is possibly TRBD1 (6 bases). The CDR3 consists of 15 residues. The germline V gene has CDR1 SGHAT and CDR2 FQNNGV. With 3 bases removed from V and 1 base from J, the gap between germline ends came to 12 bases.

This chain joins TRBV7-9 and TRBJ2-7; TRBD1 might be the D (6 bases). The V end was cut by 5 bases, the J end by 0 bases, with 17 bases between. The CDR3 totals 16 residues. Germline V gene data show CDR1 as SEHNR and CDR2 as FQNEAQ (reference sequence). The CDR3 nucleotides are TGTGCCAGCAGCGTAGGACAGCCTGCCTTCTCCTACGAGCAGTACTTC. Translated, it gives CASSVGQPAFSYEQYF.

This chain uses TRBV4-2 with TRBJ1-2; maybe TRBD1 (5 bases). Germline V CDR1 and CDR2: LGHNA, YNFKEQ. The CDR3 loop spans 13 amino acids. The germline V and J ends were trimmed by 0 bases and 7 bases, with 9 bases remaining between them. The CDR3 nucleotides read TGTGCCAGCAGCCAAGAAGGGGCGCGTGGCTACACCTTC. Protein product: CASSQEGARGYTF.

This chain connects TRBV28 to TRBJ2-3; weak D call: TRBD2 (5 bases). Trimming took 5 bases from V and 4 from J, leaving 16 bases between them. Germline lookup yields CDR1 MDHEN and CDR2 SYDVKM. The CDR3 runs to 15 residues. The DNA of the CDR3 is TGTGCCAGCAGTCTATACCTCGACGGGGCAGATACGCAGTATTTT. This sequence encodes CASSLYLDGADTQYF.

This clone has a single count. V gene TRBV6-6 combines with J gene TRBJ2-2; 8 bases map to TRBD1. CDR1 is MNHNY and CDR2 is SVGAGI in the germline V gene (reference sequence). Unmatched junction bases numbered 3, after V lost 5 bases and J lost 4 bases. The CDR3 runs to 14 residues. CDR3: CASSGQGGTGELFF. In DNA form, the CDR3 reads TGTGCCAGCAGTGGACAGGGCGGCACCGGGGAGCTGTTTTTT.

A few counts support this clone. This chain uses TRBV23-1 with TRBJ2-1; 7 nucleotides line up with TRBD1. TRBV23-1 is flagged as an ORF with uncertain function. The CDR3 contains 20 residues. Unmatched junction bases numbered 20, after V lost 4 bases and J lost 2 bases. The CDR3 region is CASSPQLRDSFPLTYNEQFF. The CDR3 DNA is TGCGCCAGCAGTCCTCAACTCCGGGACAGCTTCCCCCTTACCTACAATGAGCAGTTCTTC.